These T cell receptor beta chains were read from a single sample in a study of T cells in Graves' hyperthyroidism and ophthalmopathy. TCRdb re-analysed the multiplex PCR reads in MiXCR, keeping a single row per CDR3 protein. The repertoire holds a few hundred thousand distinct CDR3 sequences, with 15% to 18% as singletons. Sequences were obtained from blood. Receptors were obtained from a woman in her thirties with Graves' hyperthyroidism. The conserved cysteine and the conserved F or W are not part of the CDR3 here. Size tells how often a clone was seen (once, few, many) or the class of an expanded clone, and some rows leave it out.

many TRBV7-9 ASSPRAGRYEQY
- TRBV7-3 ASSATSGSHEQF
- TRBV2 ASSGGDYSNQPQH
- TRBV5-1 ASSLVRDRGRATNEKLF
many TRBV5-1 ASSLDGNTIY
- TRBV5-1 ASSSAGEGAPF
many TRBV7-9 ASSLLAVSYNEQF
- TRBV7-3 ASSLHPGAPDTQY
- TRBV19 ASSKGRELSYEQY
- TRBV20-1 SARDRTPSSPYYEQY
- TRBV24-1 ATSAGINRGNEQF
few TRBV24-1 ATGTATSYEQY
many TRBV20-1 SATDSQASYEQY
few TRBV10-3 ATGAGGGITDTQY
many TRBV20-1 SARGAGGYTDTQY
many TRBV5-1 ASSSGTGGGVYEQF
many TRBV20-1 SARGGRTGELF
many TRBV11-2 ASSGFSTDTQY
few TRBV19 AGSEQRWVGYT
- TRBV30 AWAGSMGGETQY
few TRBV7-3 ASSLNLGEYNEQF
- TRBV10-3 AISQHIAGGINEQF
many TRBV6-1 ASTQTPNTEAF
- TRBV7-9 ASSSRTGVYSGANVLT
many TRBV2 ASNLGTSRSDTQY
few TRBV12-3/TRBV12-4 ASSLSGIAPRELF
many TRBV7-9 ASSPRGDISSETQY
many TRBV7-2 ASSLISGPSSYNEQF
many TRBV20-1 SAPPLGTNEKLF
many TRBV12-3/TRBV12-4 ASSLKRQERSNQPQH
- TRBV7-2 ASAPGQSYEQY
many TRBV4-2 ASSQEGSGRYEQY
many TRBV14 ASSRTTGAYEQY
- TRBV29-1 SVGTGAYEQY
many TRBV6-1 ASSDPRLGTEAF
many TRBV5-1 ASSFETGVFDQY
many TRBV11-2 ASSRGQESYEQY
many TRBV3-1 ASSQDYRGSMTEAF
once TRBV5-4 ASSEGTGRYNEQF
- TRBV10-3 AIGVQWQRERYNEQF
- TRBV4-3 ASSQGYPNQPQH